This T cell receptor (beta chain) was observed in a study of shared clonotypes between healthy human individuals. Libraries were prepared by immunoSEQ multiplex PCR; TCRdb keeps only in-frame clonotypes and omits some of them. The data show a few million clones, 90% to 95% seen once. There were no recent acute infections or vaccinations among the donors, who were healthy HIV-negative adults. V was trimmed by 11 bases and J by 5 bases, leaving 6 bases between them. This CDR3 has 10 amino acids. Germline lookup yields CDR1 ENHRY and CDR2 SYGVKD. Source material: naive CD4+ T cells sorted from blood. Stated subset: CD45RA+ positively selected. The chain links TRBV10-3 to TRBJ2-2; no firm D call. The TCR originated in a man between 18 and 35 years old in good health. The chain's CDR3 is CAVATGELFF. The CDR3, as DNA: TGTGCCGTCGCGACCGGGGAGCTGTTTTTT.